The 9 T cell receptor beta chains given below trace back to one sample, sequenced in a study of blood T cell repertoires in COVID-19. Some clones are missing from TCRdb's copy, which holds only in-frame ones; the method was immunoSEQ multiplex PCR. The data hold under 450,000 clones, with over 75% observed a single time. The sample taken for sequencing was PBMCs or T cells enriched from blood (not recorded which). The receptors come from a man younger than 40 who had recovered from COVID-19.

This sequence joins TRBV20-1 and TRBJ1-6; 7 positions agree with TRBD1. CDR1 DFQATT and CDR2 SNEGSKA come from the germline V gene (reference sequence). V dropped 3 bases and J dropped 0; count of bases not matched to a gene: 11. This CDR3 is built from 18 residues. CDR3: CSASLRGARSSYNSPLHF. DNA for the CDR3: TGCAGTGCTAGTCTCAGGGGGGCACGTAGCTCCTATAATTCACCCCTCCACTTT.

Regarding this clone: The junction departs from germline at one end; a sequencing error may be responsible. The chain joins TRBV18 to TRBJ1-5, with D uncertain. This CDR3 contains 16 residues. In germline, CDR1 is KGHSH, CDR2 LQKENI. The CDR3 region has the DNA TGTGCCAGCTCCCCACCGAGAAACCGAGGTCATCAGCCCCAGCATTTT. Protein sequence: CASSPPRNRGHQPQHF.

This clone was recorded only once. V gene TRBV7-9 combines with J gene TRBJ2-7; D remains unclear. This CDR3 spans 11 amino acids. Germline assignment: CDR1 SEHNR and CDR2 FQNEAQ (reference sequence). Trimming removed 3 bases at V and 5 bases at J, with 5 bases between. The CDR3 protein is CASSLLNEQYF. The CDR3, as DNA: TGTGCCAGCAGCTTGTTAAACGAGCAGTACTTC. The full variable domain, its missing parts supplied by reference TRBV7-9 and TRBJ2-7, is DTGVSQNPRHKITKRGQNVTFRCDPISEHNRLYWYRQTLGQGPEFLTYFQNEAQLEKSRLLSDRFSAERPKGSFSTLEIQRTEQGDSAMYLCASSLLNEQYFGPGTRLTVT.

This sequence joins TRBV10-3 and TRBJ1-2; 10 nucleotides agree with TRBD1. The CDR3 totals 16 residues. Unmatched junction bases numbered 12, after V lost 5 bases and J lost 6 bases. Germline values: CDR1 ENHRY, CDR2 SYGVKD. CDR3 DNA sequence: TGTGCCATCAGTCGAAATCCGGGACAGGGGCAGAATGGCTACACCTTC. It encodes CAISRNPGQGQNGYTF.

CDR3 DNA: TGCGCCAGCAGCTTCGGTGGGACAGGGTTGTACGAGCAGTACTTC. Its translation is CASSFGGTGLYEQYF. The rearrangement uses TRBV5-1 and TRBJ2-7; TRBD1 agrees at 9 bases. The CDR3 runs 15 residues. Looked up from germline, CDR1 is SGHRS and CDR2 is YFSETQ. The junction had 7 bases not matched to a gene; V was cut back by 2 bases and J by 4 bases.

V and J are TRBV19 and TRBJ2-6; D is unclear. Per the germline V gene, CDR1 is LNHDA and CDR2 is SQIVND (reference sequence). The ends were cut back, 4 bases at V and 4 bases at J, with 2 bases in the middle. The CDR3 spans 12 residues. CDR3 sequence: CASSTGANVLTF. The CDR3 coding sequence is TGTGCCAGTAGTACAGGGGCCAACGTCCTGACTTTC.

V usage is TRBV29-1 and J usage is TRBJ2-7, with D unresolved. Germline lookup yields CDR1 SQVTM and CDR2 ANQGSEA. The V end was cut by 6 bases, the J end by 7 bases, with 13 bases between. The CDR3 is 11 amino acids. This CDR3 is CSVADLREQYF. The CDR3 DNA sequence: TGCAGCGTGGCGGATCTTAGGGAGCAGTACTTC.

The rearrangement uses TRBV6-5 and TRBJ2-7, with 7 bases identical to TRBD2. The CDR3 has 12 residues. Germline CDR1 and CDR2: MNHEY and SVGAGI. The J segment lost 5 bases and the V segment lost 2 bases, leaving 0 bases of the junction unmatched. The CDR3 reads CASSYAGDEQYF. Written as DNA, the CDR3 is TGTGCCAGCAGTTACGCGGGGGACGAGCAGTACTTC.

The rearrangement links TRBV12-5 to TRBJ2-7; 11 bases agree with TRBD1. After removal of 7 bases from V and 4 bases from J, the junction contained 9 bases not matched to a gene. The germline gives CDR1 LGHNT, CDR2 FRNRAP. The length of the CDR3 is 15 residues. The CDR3 loop is CASAVGQGAGYEQYF. CDR3 in DNA: TGTGCTAGTGCCGTAGGACAGGGGGCTGGGTACGAGCAGTACTTC.